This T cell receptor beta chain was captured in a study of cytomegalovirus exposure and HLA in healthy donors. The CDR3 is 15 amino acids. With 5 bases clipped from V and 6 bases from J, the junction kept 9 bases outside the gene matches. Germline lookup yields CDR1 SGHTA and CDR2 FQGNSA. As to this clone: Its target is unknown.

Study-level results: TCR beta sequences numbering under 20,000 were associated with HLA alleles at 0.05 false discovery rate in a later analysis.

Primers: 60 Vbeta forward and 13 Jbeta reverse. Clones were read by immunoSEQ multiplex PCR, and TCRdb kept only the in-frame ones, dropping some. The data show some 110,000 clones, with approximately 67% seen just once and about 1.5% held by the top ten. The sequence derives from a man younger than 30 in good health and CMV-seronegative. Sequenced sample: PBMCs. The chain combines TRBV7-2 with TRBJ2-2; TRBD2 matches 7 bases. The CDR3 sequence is CASSIRLAPAGELFF. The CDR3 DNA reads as TGTGCCAGCAGCATCAGACTAGCTCCCGCCGGGGAGCTGTTTTTT.